This TCR beta chain was sequenced for a study of PD-1 blockade in classical Hodgkin lymphoma. Relapse was seen in all patients after autologous stem cell transplantation, and brentuximab vedotin exposure was variable. Trimming removed 2 bases from V and 6 bases from J; junction bases left unmatched: 5. The germline V gene encodes CDR1 MNHNS and CDR2 SASEGT. This CDR3 is 15 amino acids long. Comment on this clone: What it binds is unknown.

General observations from the study: Although disease activity or prior therapy may be involved, causes of the repertoire differences remain undefined. At baseline, newly diagnosed patients reportedly showed less TCR diversity than healthy donors. Complete responders possessed baseline diversity comparable to newly diagnosed patients.

Clones were sequenced by immunoSEQ multiplex PCR, and TCRdb holds only the in-frame ones, with some missing. This sample has approximately 24,000 clones, with 65% to 90% found just once. This sequence was found in a human donor with classical Hodgkin lymphoma. The genes are TRBV6-1 and TRBJ2-2, with TRBD2 identical over 8 bases. The sequenced sample was peripheral blood mononuclear cells (PBMCs), obtained at baseline. The CDR3 here is CASSEWRGEAGELFF. CDR3 DNA sequence: TGTGCCAGCAGTGAATGGCGGGGGGAGGCCGGGGAGCTGTTTTTT.